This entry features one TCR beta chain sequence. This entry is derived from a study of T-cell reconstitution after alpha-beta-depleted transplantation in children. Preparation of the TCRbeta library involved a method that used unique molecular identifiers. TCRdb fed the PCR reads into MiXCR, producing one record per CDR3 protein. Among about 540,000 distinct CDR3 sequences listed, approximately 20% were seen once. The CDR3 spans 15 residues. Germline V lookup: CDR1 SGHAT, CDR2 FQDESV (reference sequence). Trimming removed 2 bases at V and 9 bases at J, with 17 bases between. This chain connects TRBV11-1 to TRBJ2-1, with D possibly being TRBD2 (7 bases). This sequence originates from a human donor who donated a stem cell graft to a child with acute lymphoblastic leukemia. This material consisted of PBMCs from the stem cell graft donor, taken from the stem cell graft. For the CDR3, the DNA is TGTGCCAGCAGCTTAACCCTCTGGGGGGGCAGTGAGCAGTTCTTC. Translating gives CASSLTLWGGSEQFF.